The present TCR beta chain was sequenced within a study of regulatory T cells in long-lasting Graves disease. Study details: Newly diagnosed Graves' patients had taken antithyroid drugs under 3 months.

CDR3 regions were amplified by Arm-PCR using iRepertoire HTBI primers to build TCR beta libraries. From the multiplex PCR reads, TCRdb called clonotypes with MiXCR, one entry per CDR3 protein. Of 400,000 to 450,000 distinct CDR3 sequences in the sample, about 16% were seen once. Time point defined: newly diagnosed GD, antithyroid drugs for less than 3 months. The authors made the TCR library using RNA they extracted from PBMCs. CDR3 size: 14 residues. V was cut by 7 bases and J by 3 bases, with 13 bases left in between. Germline CDR1 is LNHDA and CDR2 is SQIVND (reference sequence). A word on this clonotype: The antigen remains unidentified.

Study-level points and caveats: TCR diversity was lower in persistent Graves' patients (versus newly diagnosed ones).

This sample was also put to use in a study of T cells in Graves' hyperthyroidism and ophthalmopathy. In that study: Using the HTBI primer set, a first-round RT-PCR was run on the TCR CDR3. In blood, most of the thyroid clonotypes expanded above 0.001 were also present.

The J gene is TRBJ1-5, the V gene TRBV19; D is undetermined. This TCR came from a woman aged 25 to 39 with Graves disease. Sequenced here: peripheral blood mononuclear cells (PBMCs), sampled at new diagnosis, from a patient treated with antithyroid drugs. CDR3 amino acids: CASTPGSSNQPQHF. CDR3 nucleotide sequence: TGTGCCAGTACCCCGGGGAGTTCCAATCAGCCCCAGCATTTT. The variable domain in full, with the rest retrieved from reference TRBV19 and TRBJ1-5, is DGGITQSPKYLFRKEGQNVTLSCEQNLNHDAMYWYRQDPGQGLRLIYYSQIVNDFQKGDIAEGYSVSREKKESFPLTVTSAQKNPTAFYLCASTPGSSNQPQHFGDGTRLSIL.